This T cell receptor (beta chain) was captured by sequencing in a study of CXCR3-negative and CXCR3-positive naive CD8 T cells. Regarding this clonotype: Its matching antigen is unknown.

Triplicate sorts, a few hundred thousand cells apiece, were made for each CD8+ T cell subset. CD45RO-CCR7+CD27+CD95- defined naive CD8+ T cells. The TRB libraries of cDNA were built by UMI-labeled 5' RACE. TCRdb re-called the 5' RACE reads and catalogs CDR3 proteins one per entry, DNA excluded. This sample's clone table lists approximately 5,000 distinct CDR3 sequences. The CDR3 runs to 14 residues. CDR1 is SSHAT and CDR2 is FNYEAQ in the germline V gene (reference sequence). Study-level findings and limits: Memory cells diverged, while naive CXCR3-positive and CXCR3-negative cells had similar TRBV-TRBJ usage. Naive cells with CXCR3 showed TRB CDR3s that were more hydrophobic than those in CXCR3-negative naive cells. In both naive subsets diversity was comparably high, whereas memory CD8+ cells showed much lower diversity.

The rearrangement joins TRBV7-7 to TRBJ2-2. The sample comprised naive CXCR3+ CD8+ T cells from blood. The subset was: CD45RO-CCR7+CD27+CD95- naive CD8+ T cells expressing CXCR3 (TNR3+). This TCR came from a human donor in good health. Some clones in this sample may be carry-over from other donors' samples. This CDR3 reads CASSSSTNTGELFF.